This is a list of T cell receptor beta chains from one sample in a study of blood T cell repertoires in COVID-19. Generated by immunoSEQ multiplex PCR, the TCRdb table keeps only in-frame clones and is missing some. The sample lists fewer than 300,000 clones, approximately 84% seen once, with about a sixth in the top ten. The sequenced sample consisted of peripheral blood. Source of these receptors: a person aged 65 to 85 with COVID-19, enrolled during active disease. Both conserved end residues are part of each CDR3. Each record gives: clone size, J gene, D gene, V gene, CDR3 DNA, CDR3 protein. A D gene is named only where the DNA matches it firmly. Not every row has a clone size; where given, it reads once, few, many or a size class.

. | TRBJ2-1 | . | TRBV6-1 | TGTGCCAGCAGTGTTTCAAGAGTGACATCCTACAATGAGCAGTTCTTC | CASSVSRVTSYNEQFF
few | TRBJ2-1 | TRBD1 | TRBV19 | TGTGCCAGTAGTATGGGGACAGGGAGTGCTGGGGAGCAGTTCTTC | CASSMGTGSAGEQFF
. | TRBJ2-7 | TRBD1 | TRBV11-2 | TGTGCCAGCAGCATTGACAGGGGTTACTCCTACGAGCAGTACTTC | CASSIDRGYSYEQYF
. | TRBJ2-1 | . | TRBV24-1 | TGTGCCACCAGTGACGGGAGAGCCTACAATGAGCAGTTCTTC | CATSDGRAYNEQFF
. | TRBJ1-4 | . | TRBV14 | TGTGCCAGCAGCCAAGTCGGGGGGCTTGGAGAAAAACTGTTTTTT | CASSQVGGLGEKLFF
. | TRBJ1-1 | . | TRBV5-4 | TGTGCCAGCAGCTCGGGTGGCTGGACAGCCAAAGCTTTCTTT | CASSSGGWTAKAFF
once | TRBJ1-3 | . | TRBV7-6 | TGTGCCAGCAGCTTACCCGTTACGGGGTCTGGAAACACCATATATTTT | CASSLPVTGSGNTIYF
. | TRBJ2-2 | TRBD1 | TRBV9 | TGTGCCAGCAGCCTACAGGGGGGCGGGGAGCTGTTTTTT | CASSLQGGGELFF
. | TRBJ1-1 | . | TRBV9 | TGTGCCAGCAGCGTAGCTCCGAGGAACACTGAAGCTTTCTTT | CASSVAPRNTEAFF
. | TRBJ1-5 | . | TRBV7-2 | TGTGCCAGCAGCTTAGTCGTCCGTCAGCCCCAGCATTTT | CASSLVVRQPQHF
. | TRBJ2-7 | TRBD1 | TRBV7-2 | TGTGCCAGCAGCTTATCAGGGGGCCCCATCTACGAGCAGTACTTC | CASSLSGGPIYEQYF
. | TRBJ2-7 | . | TRBV5-8 | TGTGCCAGCAGCTCCACATGGACAGCACCGAAACCCCACGAGCAGTACTTC | CASSSTWTAPKPHEQYF
. | TRBJ2-1 | TRBD1 | TRBV27 | TGTGCCAGCAGCCTGGACAGGAGCTCCTACAATGAGCAGTTCTTC | CASSLDRSSYNEQFF
. | TRBJ2-5 | TRBD1 | TRBV28 | TGTGCCAGCCGATGGAGCAGGGGGTCTGAGACCCAGTACTTC | CASRWSRGSETQYF
once | TRBJ1-2 | . | TRBV6-5 | TGTGCCAGCACCCGCTTAGCTAACTATGGCTACACCTTC | CASTRLANYGYTF
. | TRBJ1-4 | . | TRBV4-1 | TGCGCCAGCAGCCAATATACAGGGTCAACTAATGAAAAACTGTTTTTT | CASSQYTGSTNEKLFF
. | TRBJ2-5 | . | TRBV11-3 | TGTGCCAGCAGCTCCGGGACTGAAGCTATAGAGACCCAGTACTTC | CASSSGTEAIETQYF
. | TRBJ2-5 | TRBD1 | TRBV11-1 | TGTGCCAGCAGCCCAAGCGACAGGGTTGAGACCCAGTACTTC | CASSPSDRVETQYF
. | TRBJ2-2 | TRBD1 | TRBV7-2 | TGTGCCAGCAGCCCGACGCAGGGGGCGACCGGGGAGCTGTTTTTT | CASSPTQGATGELFF
. | TRBJ1-1 | TRBD1 | TRBV4-1 | TGCGCCAGCAGCCGAGGACAGGGGGTGGAAACTGAAGCTTTCTTT | CASSRGQGVETEAFF
. | TRBJ1-1 | TRBD1 | TRBV5-4 | TGTGCCAGCAGCTCTTTACAGGGGCTCCGGAGGACTGAAGCTTTCTTT | CASSSLQGLRRTEAFF
. | TRBJ2-7 | TRBD1 | TRBV4-3 | TGCGCCAGCAGCCAGCACACAGGGGCCTCCTACGAGCAGTACTTC | CASSQHTGASYEQYF
. | TRBJ2-5 | TRBD1 | TRBV7-9 | TGTGCCAGCAGCCGGACAGGAAACCAAGAGACCCAGTACTTC | CASSRTGNQETQYF
. | TRBJ2-1 | . | TRBV7-3 | TGTGCCAGTTCGGCGGGACTCTACAATGAGCAGTTCTTC | CASSAGLYNEQFF
. | TRBJ1-6 | . | TRBV2 | TGTGCCAGCCGCCCCCCCGGAGATAATTCACCCCTCCACTTT | CASRPPGDNSPLHF
. | TRBJ2-7 | . | TRBV3-1/TRBV3-2 | TGTGCCAGCAGCCATTTTAGCGGACCCAGTAGAACCTACGAGCAGTACTTC | CASSHFSGPSRTYEQYF
once | TRBJ1-1 | TRBD1 | TRBV9 | TGTGCCAGCAGCGTAGCACCAGGGGCAGGGGGGGAAGCTTTCTTT | CASSVAPGAGGEAFF
. | TRBJ2-2 | TRBD1 | TRBV27 | TGTGCCAGCAGGACAGGGTTGAACACCGGGGAGCTGTTTTTT | CASRTGLNTGELFF
. | TRBJ2-2 | . | TRBV7-3 | TGTGCCAGCAGCTTAACTACGAACACCGGGGAGCTGTTTTTT | CASSLTTNTGELFF
. | TRBJ2-5 | TRBD1 | TRBV5-1 | TGCGCCAGCAGCCATGGACAGGGCGCGACCCAGTACTTC | CASSHGQGATQYF
. | TRBJ2-1 | TRBD2 | TRBV29-1 | TGCAGCGTTGGGGGAGCGGGAGGGGCCAATGAGCAGTTCTTC | CSVGGAGGANEQFF
. | TRBJ2-5 | . | TRBV27 | TGTGCCAGCAGTACCCTAGCGACTCAAGAGACCCAGTACTTC | CASSTLATQETQYF
once | TRBJ1-1 | . | TRBV4-3 | TGCGCCAGCAGCCAAGATCGGGCAGGGCTGAACACTGAAGCTTTCTTT | CASSQDRAGLNTEAFF
. | TRBJ1-1 | TRBD1 | TRBV6-6 | TGTGCCAGCAGTCTCGTTGGACGGAGGACAGGGGACACTGAAGCTTTCTTT | CASSLVGRRTGDTEAFF
. | TRBJ2-3 | TRBD1 | TRBV7-9 | TGTGCCAGCTCCCTCGGGACAGCTACAGATACGCAGTATTTT | CASSLGTATDTQYF
. | TRBJ2-7 | TRBD1 | TRBV9 | TGTGCCAGCAGCGTAGGCCAGGGGGTATCCTACGAGCAGTACTTC | CASSVGQGVSYEQYF
. | TRBJ1-6 | . | TRBV19 | TGTGCCAGTAAAGCGGCGACAGGCCTTAATTCACCCCTCCACTTT | CASKAATGLNSPLHF
. | TRBJ2-1 | TRBD2 | TRBV5-1 | TGCGCCAGCAGCTGGGGCGGGGGGGAAAACAATGAGCAGTTCTTC | CASSWGGGENNEQFF
few | TRBJ1-5 | TRBD1 | TRBV28 | TGTGCCAGCAGTTTGCGAGGGGGCGAGGATCAGCCCCAGCATTTT | CASSLRGGEDQPQHF
. | TRBJ2-2 | . | TRBV18 | TGTGCCAGCTCACCTATCAGGGCCGGGGAGCTGTTTTTT | CASSPIRAGELFF
. | TRBJ2-7 | TRBD2 | TRBV7-9 | TGTGCCAGCAGAAATCGGGGGGGAGAGCAGTACTTC | CASRNRGGEQYF
. | TRBJ2-1 | TRBD1 | TRBV5-1 | TGCGCCAGCAGCTTAGGACAGGGCTTGGGGATTGAGCAGTTCTTC | CASSLGQGLGIEQFF
. | TRBJ1-1 | . | TRBV29-1 | TGCAGCGTTGATATATTGGGGGGACTGAGGAACACTGAAGCTTTCTTT | CSVDILGGLRNTEAFF
. | TRBJ2-7 | TRBD1 | TRBV4-1 | TGCGCCAGCAGCCAATCCAGGGGGCATTACGAGCAGTACTTC | CASSQSRGHYEQYF
. | TRBJ1-1 | . | TRBV18 | TGTGCCAGCTCACCGCGAGAGGGGGATACCACTGAAGCTTTCTTT | CASSPREGDTTEAFF
. | TRBJ1-2 | . | TRBV2 | TGTGCCAGCAGTGGTCGGGAGACAGATGGCTACACCTTC | CASSGRETDGYTF
. | TRBJ1-2 | . | TRBV7-9 | TGTGCCAGCAGAGGGGGGGACGGAGGCTACACCTTC | CASRGGDGGYTF
. | TRBJ2-3 | TRBD2 | TRBV6-6 | TGTGCCAGCAGACGGGAGGGCACAGATACGCAGTATTTT | CASRREGTDTQYF
. | TRBJ2-7 | . | TRBV6-2/TRBV6-3 | TGTGCCAGCAGTTCGGGCGAGCAGTACTTC | CASSSGEQYF
. | TRBJ2-3 | . | TRBV11-3 | TGTGCCAGCGGGGGCCCAAGCACAGATACGCAGTATTTT | CASGGPSTDTQYF
. | TRBJ1-1 | . | TRBV27 | TGTGCCAGCAGTTTATTAGGCAGGGCAACAATGAACACTGAAGCTTTCTTT | CASSLLGRATMNTEAFF
few | TRBJ2-7 | . | TRBV7-9 | TGTGCCAGCAGCGATGCATGGTCGGGGATCGAGCAGTACTTC | CASSDAWSGIEQYF
. | TRBJ1-2 | TRBD1 | TRBV5-4 | TGTGCCAGCAGCTTGAGGGGGCCTCCTGGGGGCTACACCTTC | CASSLRGPPGGYTF
. | TRBJ2-4 | TRBD2 | TRBV2 | TGTGCCAGCAAGCTTTATATCGGGACTAGCGGGATTGACATTCAGTACTTC | CASKLYIGTSGIDIQYF